The text below deals with one T cell receptor beta chain. Antigen unknown. This sample was included in a study of T cell responses to AZD1222 COVID-19 vaccine. General study findings and limits: After two AZD1222 doses, spike-specific TCR breadth and depth rose versus day 0. The repertoires were collected only after the peak T cell response. Regions 160-218 and 743-854 held dominance among vaccine-associated CD4 TCRs, which spanned spike.

The V end lost 1 base, the J end lost 9 bases, and 7 bases lay between the germline ends. CDR3 size: 12 residues. In germline, CDR1 is SGHNT, CDR2 YENEEA. Clones were sequenced by immunoSEQ multiplex PCR, and TCRdb holds only the in-frame ones, with some missing. Here the sample spans 84,000 or so clones, around nine tenths being singletons. This receptor was taken from an adult in good health. Here the sequenced sample was peripheral blood, taken on day 0 of AZD1222 vaccination. V and J are TRBV11-3 and TRBJ2-1; D gene uncertain. The CDR3 coding sequence is TGTGCCAGCAGCTTAGGTGCTACTGAGCAGTTCTTC. Residues: CASSLGATEQFF.